This T cell receptor (beta chain) was identified in a study of CXCR3-negative and CXCR3-positive naive CD8 T cells. Sorting yielded triplicates of about 280,000 cells for each CD8+ T cell subset. Comments on this clonotype: Its antigen is not identified.

Through 5' RACE with UMI labels, the TRB cDNA libraries were prepared. TCRdb reprocessed the 5' RACE reads and keeps a single row for each CDR3 protein, giving no DNA. There are roughly 41,000 distinct CDR3 sequences in the sample, with about 7.7% held by the top ten. CDR3 length: 17 amino acids. Findings and limits, study-wide: The study inferred TCR strength from TRB CDR3 properties and found comparable surface CD5 between naive subsets. Whereas both naive subsets had comparably high diversity, memory CD8+ cells had much lower diversity.

The chain is built from TRBV12-3 or TRBV12-4 and TRBJ2-6; lacking DNA, the TRBD1 call made by TCRdb goes unchecked. The sample consisted of memory CD8+ T cells from blood. The source of this sequence is a human donor in good health. Some clones in this sample may be carry-over from other donors' samples. This CDR3 reads CASSFGDRGYGANVLTF.